The 8 T cell receptor beta chains given below trace back to one sample, sequenced in a study of glioma-infiltrating T cells after dendritic cell vaccination. Noted time point: after dendritic cell vaccination, including at tumor progression/relapse. Sequencing was performed with immunoSEQ multiplex PCR; in TCRdb, only in-frame clones are kept and a portion is missing. Counted here are 98,000 or so clones, 80% occurring once; the ten biggest clones make up roughly 5.3%. Sequencing used blood, obtained after dendritic cell vaccination. These receptors all stem from a human donor with glioblastoma.

The chain links TRBV27 to TRBJ2-1, with a tentative D call TRBD2 (6 bases). V gave up 4 bases and J gave up 7 bases, with 20 bases separating them. Per germline, CDR1 MNHEY and CDR2 SMNVEV (reference sequence). CDR3 length: 16 amino acids. In DNA, the CDR3 is TGTGCCAGCAGTTCTCGACCCGGGACTGGACGAAATGAGCAGTTCTTC. Protein: CASSSRPGTGRNEQFF.

The V and J genes are TRBV5-1 and TRBJ1-3; D is ambiguous. CDR3 length equals 14 residues. Trimming removed 4 bases at V and 0 bases at J, with 8 bases between. Per the germline V gene, CDR1 is SGHRS and CDR2 is YFSETQ. DNA of the CDR3: TGCGCCAGCAGCCTACCGAGCTCTGGAAACACCATATATTTT. Translated, it gives CASSLPSSGNTIYF.

This chain uses TRBV27 with TRBJ2-1, with 8 nucleotides matching TRBD2. V gave up 7 bases and J gave up 6 bases; unmatched junction bases: 8. Germline-derived CDR1 and CDR2 are MNHEY and SMNVEV (reference sequence). The CDR3 has 14 amino acids. The CDR3 region is CASTGTSFSNEQFF. The CDR3, as DNA: TGTGCCAGCACCGGGACTAGTTTCTCCAATGAGCAGTTCTTC.

Here the CDR3 DNA reads TGTGCCATCAGTGAGTCCCCTGGACTAGCGGCAATGAAACAGTACTTC. It is translated as CAISESPGLAAMKQYF. The chain has TRBV10-3 and TRBJ2-7, with TRBD2 identical over 10 bases. Germline V gives CDR1 ENHRY, CDR2 SYGVKD. After removal of 0 bases from V and 10 bases from J, the junction contained 12 bases not matched to a gene. The CDR3 sequence is 16 residues long.

V gene TRBV11-2 combines with J gene TRBJ1-2; a possible D gene is TRBD1 (6 bases). Germline V CDR1 and CDR2: SGHAT, FQNNGV. V dropped 2 bases and J dropped 7 bases, with 20 bases sitting between them. The CDR3 covers 16 residues. In nucleotides, the CDR3 is TGTGCCAGCAGCTTAATGACAGGCCCTTGGATGGCTGGCTACACCTTC. Translation: CASSLMTGPWMAGYTF. Looking up the rest from reference TRBV11-2 and TRBJ1-2 gives the full variable domain: EAGVAQSPRYKIIEKRQSVAFWCNPISGHATLYWYQQILGQGPKLLIQFQNNGVVDDSQLPKDRFSAERLKGVDSTLKIQPAKLEDSAVYLCASSLMTGPWMAGYTFGSGTRLTVV.

The rearrangement uses TRBV7-9 and TRBJ2-3, with 12 bases matching TRBD2. V gave up 1 base and J gave up 4 bases; unmatched junction bases: 3. The CDR3 runs to 16 residues. The germline gives CDR1 SEHNR, CDR2 FQNEAQ (reference sequence). CDR3 protein: CASSLDLAGGPDTQYF. The CDR3 nucleotides are TGTGCCAGCAGCTTAGATCTAGCGGGAGGGCCAGATACGCAGTATTTT.

The V and J genes are TRBV19 and TRBJ1-2; TRBD1 might be the D (6 bases). V lost 3 bases and J lost 5, with 19 bases in between. CDR1 and CDR2 (germline): LNHDA, SQIVND (reference sequence). The CDR3 runs 16 residues. The CDR3 spells CASSMGHGRVGYGYTF. Here the CDR3 DNA reads TGTGCCAGTAGTATGGGACACGGAAGGGTCGGGTATGGCTACACCTTC.

The rearrangement links TRBV19 to TRBJ1-1; D is perhaps TRBD1 (5 bases). CDR3 length: 13 residues. Germline CDR1 and CDR2: LNHDA and SQIVND (reference sequence). V lost 5 bases to trimming and J lost 4 bases, with 11 bases between them. In DNA form, the CDR3 reads TGTGCCAGTAGTCTCAGGGCGAGCACTGAAGCTTTCTTT. This codes for CASSLRASTEAFF.